This T cell receptor beta chain originates from a study of graft-versus-host responses after intestinal transplantation. Study-level background: In this cohort, recipients had multivisceral, liver-intestinal, or isolated intestinal transplants. Study-level findings and limits: Individuals who had graft-donor T cell macrochimerism had allografts that showed high graft-versus-host to host-versus-graft clonal ratios.

The CDR3 runs to 14 residues. The V gene's germline CDR1 is MNHEY and CDR2 SMNVEV (reference sequence). The V segment lost 5 bases and the J segment 8 bases; nucleotides outside the gene matches: 2. Note on this clone: Its antigen is as yet unknown.

The protocol was immunoSEQ multiplex PCR, while the TCRdb copy is restricted to in-frame clones and leaves out a portion. The sample has over 100,000 clones, over 75% seen once. The chain is built from TRBV27 and TRBJ2-1; TRBD2 aligns across 14 bases. The origin of this receptor is a human donor who received an intestinal transplant. The source material was unstimulated CD4+ T cells sorted from spleen or lymph node cells, sampled before intestinal transplant. The CDR3 DNA is TGTGCCAGCAGTAGACTAGCGGGGGGGCATGAGCAGTTCTTC. It encodes CASSRLAGGHEQFF.